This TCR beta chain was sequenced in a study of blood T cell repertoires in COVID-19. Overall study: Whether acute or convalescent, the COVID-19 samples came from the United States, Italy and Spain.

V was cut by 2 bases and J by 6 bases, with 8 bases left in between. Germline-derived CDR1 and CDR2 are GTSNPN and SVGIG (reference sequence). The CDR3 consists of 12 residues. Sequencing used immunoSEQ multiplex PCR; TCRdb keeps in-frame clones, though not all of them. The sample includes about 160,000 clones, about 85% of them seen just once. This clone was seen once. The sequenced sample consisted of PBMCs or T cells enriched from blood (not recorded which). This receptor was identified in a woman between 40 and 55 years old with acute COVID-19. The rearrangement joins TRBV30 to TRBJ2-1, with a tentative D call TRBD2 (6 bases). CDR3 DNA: TGTGCCTGGAGTCGAGCGGGCAATGAGCAGTTCTTC. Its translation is CAWSRAGNEQFF.